These 9 T cell receptor beta chains share one sample of origin, sequenced in a study of PD-1 blockade in classical Hodgkin lymphoma. There was relapse after autologous stem cell transplantation in every patient, and there was variation in brentuximab vedotin exposure. Produced via immunoSEQ multiplex PCR; TCRdb's table is partial and in-frame only. The sample records 30,000 to 50,000 clones, over 60% being singletons. The material was peripheral blood mononuclear cells (PBMCs), obtained at baseline. The origin of the receptors is a human donor with classical Hodgkin lymphoma.

This clone was counted once. The chain combines TRBV4-1 with TRBJ2-2; D may be TRBD1 or TRBD2 (5 bases each). V was trimmed by 2 bases and J by 0 bases, leaving 16 bases between them. CDR3 length: 18 amino acids. Looked up from germline, CDR1 is MGHRA and CDR2 is YSYEKL. CDR3 sequence: CASSQTHGGTANTGELFF. The CDR3 DNA reads as TGCGCCAGCAGCCAAACCCACGGTGGGACCGCGAACACCGGGGAGCTGTTTTTT.

Comments on this clone: The likely explanation is a read error, given a far larger clone one base away. The chain carries TRBV11-3 and TRBJ1-1; 8 bases map to TRBD1. The CDR3 totals 15 residues. CDR1 SGHNT and CDR2 YENEEA come from the germline V gene. Germline trimming cut 2 bases from V and 4 bases from J; bases unmatched to any gene: 6. CDR3 sequence (DNA): TGTGCCAGCAGCTTAAATCTGACAGGGGCCACTGAAGCTTTCTTT. Amino acid sequence: CASSLNLTGATEAFF.

This rearrangement joins TRBV11-2 to TRBJ2-7; TRBD2 matches at 11 bases. Germline-derived CDR1 and CDR2 are SGHAT and FQNNGV. The CDR3 has 15 residues. Trimming cost V 3 bases and J 7 bases; bases outside gene matches: 8. The DNA of the CDR3 is TGTGCCAGCAGCTTCGATGTAGCGGGAGGGCGGGAGCAGTACTTC. Amino acids: CASSFDVAGGREQYF.

The chain carries TRBV6-5 and TRBJ1-2; D unclear. Germline CDR1 reads MNHEY; CDR2 reads SVGAGI. The CDR3 consists of 14 residues. V was clipped by 0 bases and J by 2 bases, with 7 bases between them. This chain's CDR3 is CASSYSPRNYGYTF. The CDR3 DNA reads TGTGCCAGCAGTTACTCGCCCAGGAACTATGGCTACACCTTC.

This rearrangement joins TRBV29-1 to TRBJ2-3; D remains ambiguous. The CDR3 is 14 amino acids. Germline loops: CDR1 SQVTM, CDR2 ANQGSEA. The germline V and J ends were trimmed by 6 bases and 5 bases, with 18 bases remaining between them. The CDR3 sequence is CSVGLRSHGDTQYF. The DNA of the CDR3 is TGCAGCGTGGGCTTGCGATCGCACGGAGATACGCAGTATTTT.

This sequence joins TRBV18 and TRBJ1-1; D may be TRBD1 (5 bases). The CDR3 sequence is 15 residues long. Germline CDR1 and CDR2: KGHSH and LQKENI. Trimming stripped 4 bases from V and 0 bases from J, with 12 bases between. This CDR3 is CASSRLGVVNTEAFF. The CDR3 region has the DNA TGTGCCAGCTCACGACTGGGGGTAGTGAACACTGAAGCTTTCTTT. The whole variable domain, remainder taken from reference TRBV18 and TRBJ1-1, is NAGVMQNPRHLVRRRGQEARLRCSPMKGHSHVYWYRQLPEEGLKFMVYLQKENIIDESGMPKERFSAEFPKEGPSILRIQQVVRGDSAAYFCASSRLGVVNTEAFFGQGTRLTVV.

The chain recombines TRBV19 with TRBJ2-1; 10 nucleotides agree with TRBD2. This CDR3 spans 16 amino acids. V shed 7 bases, J shed 4 bases, and the junction held 10 bases outside the gene matches. The V gene's germline CDR1 is LNHDA and CDR2 SQIVND (reference sequence). CDR3 sequence (DNA): TGTGCCAGTATCCCGGGTCGGACTAGCGGTTACAATGAGCAGTTCTTC. Its translation is CASIPGRTSGYNEQFF.

This chain links TRBV7-9 with TRBJ2-7; D may be TRBD1 (5 bases). V shed 2 bases and J shed 6 bases, with 11 bases lying between them. Looked up from germline, CDR1 is SEHNR and CDR2 is FQNEAQ (reference sequence). This CDR3 is built from 13 residues. The DNA for the CDR3 is TGTGCCAGCAGCTTACGCCAGGGTAGCGAGCAGTACTTC. It is translated as CASSLRQGSEQYF.

This chain joins TRBV4-1 and TRBJ2-1; D is perhaps TRBD1 (6 bases). The CDR3 runs to 13 residues. The germline V gene has CDR1 MGHRA and CDR2 YSYEKL. V dropped 0 bases and J dropped 9 bases, with 9 bases sitting between them. The CDR3 reads CASSQDRGGEQFF. In DNA form, the CDR3 reads TGCGCCAGCAGCCAAGACAGGGGTGGTGAGCAGTTCTTC.